In this sample, the clone carrying this TCR beta chain turned up once. These data are taken from a study of control samples from healthy donors and cancer patients. Repertoires were generated with immunoSEQ multiplex PCR, while TCRdb's copy carries only in-frame clones and drops some. The sample has 170,000 or so clones; 85% to 95% are singletons. The germline V and J ends were trimmed by 3 bases and 2 bases, with 11 bases remaining between them. Germline CDR1 reads SNHLY; CDR2 reads FYNNEI. The CDR3 runs 15 residues. V gene TRBV2 combines with J gene TRBJ1-5; D gene uncertain. The clonotype originates from a young woman in good health. The sample consisted of blood. CDR3 sequence: CASSDWRAGNQPQHF. CDR3 nucleotides: TGTGCCAGCAGTGATTGGAGGGCGGGCAATCAGCCCCAGCATTTT.